This TCR beta chain was retrieved from a study of blood T cell repertoires in COVID-19. Study overall: Samples taken during acute and convalescent COVID-19 were collected in the United States, Italy and Spain.

This CDR3 region has 14 residues. Germline assignment: CDR1 WNHNN and CDR2 SYGVQD (reference sequence). Trimming removed 0 bases at V and 6 bases at J, with 9 bases between. Per the original methods: Estimation of nucleated cell counts relied on the amplification of reference gene primers. This table comes from immunoSEQ multiplex PCR, and its TCRdb copy is limited to in-frame clones, with some not included. That table supplies the V and J calls and clone size; D and trimming were determined from the DNA. The sample lists about 70,000 clones, about 81% occurring once. Sequenced: peripheral blood. The chain carries TRBV10-1 and TRBJ1-5; D unclear. The TCR was taken from a man older than 75 with acute or convalescent COVID-19. The CDR3 DNA reads as TGCGCCAGCAGTGAGTCGCGGGTCCGTCAGCCCCAGCATTTT. Protein product: CASSESRVRQPQHF.